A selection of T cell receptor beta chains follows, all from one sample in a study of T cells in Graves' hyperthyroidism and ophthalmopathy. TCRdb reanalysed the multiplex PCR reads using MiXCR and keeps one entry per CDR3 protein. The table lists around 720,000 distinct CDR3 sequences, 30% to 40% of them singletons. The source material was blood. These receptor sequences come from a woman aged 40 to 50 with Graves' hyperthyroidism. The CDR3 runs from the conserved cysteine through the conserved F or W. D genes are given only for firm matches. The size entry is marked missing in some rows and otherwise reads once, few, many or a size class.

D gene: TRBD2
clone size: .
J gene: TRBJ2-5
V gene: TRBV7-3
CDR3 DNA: TGCGCCAGCAGCCTGACGAGGGCGGGAGTATATGAGACCCAGTACTTC
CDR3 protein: CASSLTRAGVYETQYF

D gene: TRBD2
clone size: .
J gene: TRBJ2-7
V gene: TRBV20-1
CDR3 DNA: TGCAGTGCTAGTCCACCGGGACTAGCGGCCCCCCCGTTCTACGAGCAGTACTTC
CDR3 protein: CSASPPGLAAPPFYEQYF

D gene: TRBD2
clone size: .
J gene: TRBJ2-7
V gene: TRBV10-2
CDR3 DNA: TGTGCCAGCAGTTACTCCGGGGAGGGCTACGAGCAGTACTTC
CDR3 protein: CASSYSGEGYEQYF

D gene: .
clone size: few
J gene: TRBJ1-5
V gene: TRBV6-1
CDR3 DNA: TGTGCCAGCAGTTATTGGACACCTCCAAGCAATCAGCCCCAGCATTTT
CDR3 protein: CASSYWTPPSNQPQHF

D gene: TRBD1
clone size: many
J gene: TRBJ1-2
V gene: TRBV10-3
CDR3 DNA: TGTGCCATCAGTGGTTCTTCGGGGACAGGGTGGGGCTACACCTTC
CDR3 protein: CAISGSSGTGWGYTF

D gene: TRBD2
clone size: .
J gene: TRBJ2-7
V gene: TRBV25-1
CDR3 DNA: TGTGCCTGGAGGGCTAGCGGGGCCCTCCACGAGCAGTACTTC
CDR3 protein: CAWRASGALHEQYF

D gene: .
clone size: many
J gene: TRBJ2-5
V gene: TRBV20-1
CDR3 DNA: TGCAGTGCTAGTACCCCCGGCGCCGCCCAAGAGACCCAGTACTTC
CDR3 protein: CSASTPGAAQETQYF

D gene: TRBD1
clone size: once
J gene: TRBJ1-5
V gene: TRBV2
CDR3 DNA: TGTGCCAGCAGTTACACAGGGGTTGGTAATCAGCCCCAGCATTTT
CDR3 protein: CASSYTGVGNQPQHF

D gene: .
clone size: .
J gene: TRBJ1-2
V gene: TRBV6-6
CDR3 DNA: TGTGCCAGCAGTGACGGGATTTCCCCCAGCGGCTATGGCTACACCTTC
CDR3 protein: CASSDGISPSGYGYTF

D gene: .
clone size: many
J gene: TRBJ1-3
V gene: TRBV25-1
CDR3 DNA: TGTGCCAGCAGTGAAGCGGCCAGAACATATGGAAACACCATATATTTT
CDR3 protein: CASSEAARTYGNTIYF

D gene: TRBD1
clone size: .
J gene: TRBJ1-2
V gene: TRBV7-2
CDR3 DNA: TGTGCCAGCAGCTTAGGGACAGGGGTAGCTAACTATGGCTACACCTTC
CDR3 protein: CASSLGTGVANYGYTF

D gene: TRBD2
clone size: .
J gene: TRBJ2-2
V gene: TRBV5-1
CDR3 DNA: TGTGCCAGCAGCCAAGCCGGGACTAGCCGGGCCGGGGAGCTGTTTTTT
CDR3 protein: CASSQAGTSRAGELFF

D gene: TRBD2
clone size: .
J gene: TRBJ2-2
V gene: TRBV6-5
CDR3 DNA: TGTGCCAGCAGCTTAAATCCCGTTCCAGCGGGAGCTGACGGGGAGCTGTTTTTT
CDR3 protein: CASSLNPVPAGADGELFF

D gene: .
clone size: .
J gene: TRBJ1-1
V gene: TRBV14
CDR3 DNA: TGTGCCAGCTCACGAGGTTCTGGGGGCACTGAAGCTTTCTTT
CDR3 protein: CASSRGSGGTEAFF

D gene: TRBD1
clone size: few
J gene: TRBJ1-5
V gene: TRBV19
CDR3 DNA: TGTGCCAGTAGTATGACAGGGAGCAAGCCCCAGCATTTT
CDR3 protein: CASSMTGSKPQHF

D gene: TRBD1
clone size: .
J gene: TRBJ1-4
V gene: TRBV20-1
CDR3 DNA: TGCAGTGCTAGAGCTGGGACAGCAACTAATGAAAAACTGTTTTTT
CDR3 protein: CSARAGTATNEKLFF

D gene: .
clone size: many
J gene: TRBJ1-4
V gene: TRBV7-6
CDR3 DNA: TGTGCCAGCAGCCCCGGGGCGACAACTAATGAAAAACTGTTTTTT
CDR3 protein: CASSPGATTNEKLFF

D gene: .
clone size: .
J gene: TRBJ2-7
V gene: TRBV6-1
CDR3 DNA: TGTGCCAGCGTGTCGGACCGATTGAGCACTATCTACGAGCAGTACTTC
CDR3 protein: CASVSDRLSTIYEQYF

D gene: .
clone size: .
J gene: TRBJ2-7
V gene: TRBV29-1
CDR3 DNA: TGCAGCGCCAATGAAGGGGTCGACGAGCAGTACTTC
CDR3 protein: CSANEGVDEQYF

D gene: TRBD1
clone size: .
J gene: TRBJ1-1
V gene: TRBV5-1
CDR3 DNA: TGCGCCAGCAGCTTGGACTACACCGGGACAGCCACTGAAGCTTTCTTT
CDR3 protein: CASSLDYTGTATEAFF

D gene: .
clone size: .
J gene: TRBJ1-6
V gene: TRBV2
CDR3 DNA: TGTGCCAGCAGCGCATTCCGGGGTTATCCACCCCTCCACTTT
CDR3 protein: CASSAFRGYPPLHF

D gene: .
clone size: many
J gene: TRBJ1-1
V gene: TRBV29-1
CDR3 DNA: TGCAGCGCCAAAGTACAGGAAAAATCAGGTGAAGCTTTCTTT
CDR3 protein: CSAKVQEKSGEAFF

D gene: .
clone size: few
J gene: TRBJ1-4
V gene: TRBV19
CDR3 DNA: TGTGCCAGCGGGACCGGGACCCCACTCGGAGTTGAAAAACTGTTTTTT
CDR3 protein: CASGTGTPLGVEKLFF

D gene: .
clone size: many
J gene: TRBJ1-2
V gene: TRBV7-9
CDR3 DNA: TGTGCCAGCAGCTTAGCGCATAAAGGGGGCTACACCTTC
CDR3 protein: CASSLAHKGGYTF

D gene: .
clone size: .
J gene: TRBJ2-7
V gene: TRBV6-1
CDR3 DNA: TGTGCCAGCAGTAAGGGCCATTACTACGAGCAGTACTTC
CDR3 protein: CASSKGHYYEQYF

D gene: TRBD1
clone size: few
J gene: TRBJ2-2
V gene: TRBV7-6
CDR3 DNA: TGTGCCAGCAGCCCTTGGACAGGGGCATCCACCGGGGAGCTGTTTTTT
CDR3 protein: CASSPWTGASTGELFF

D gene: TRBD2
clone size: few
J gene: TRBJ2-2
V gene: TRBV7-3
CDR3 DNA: TGTGCCAGCAGGGCCTGGGCTAGCGGTAACACCGGGGAGCTGTTTTTT
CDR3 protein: CASRAWASGNTGELFF

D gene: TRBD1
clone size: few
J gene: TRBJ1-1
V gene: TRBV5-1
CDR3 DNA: TGCGCCAGCAGCGCGGACAGGGAAAGTCGTCAAGCTTTCTTT
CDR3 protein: CASSADRESRQAFF

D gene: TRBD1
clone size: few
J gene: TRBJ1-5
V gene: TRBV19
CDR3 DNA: TGTGCCAGTAGTATCCCCCGGCAGGGGGCTTCGTTAAGCAATCAGCCCCAGCATTTT
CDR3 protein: CASSIPRQGASLSNQPQHF

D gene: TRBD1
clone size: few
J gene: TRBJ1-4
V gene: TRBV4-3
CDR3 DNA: TGCGCCAGCAGCCAAGATGGGACAGGGGGCAGCGAAAAACTGTTTTTT
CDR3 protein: CASSQDGTGGSEKLFF

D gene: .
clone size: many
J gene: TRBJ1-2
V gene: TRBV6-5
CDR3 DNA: TGTGCCAGCAGTTACGCCGGATATGGCTACACCTTC
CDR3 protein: CASSYAGYGYTF

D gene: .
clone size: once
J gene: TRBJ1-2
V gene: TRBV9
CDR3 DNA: TGTGCCAGCAGCGAAGATCCGGTCGGGGGCTACACCTTC
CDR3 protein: CASSEDPVGGYTF

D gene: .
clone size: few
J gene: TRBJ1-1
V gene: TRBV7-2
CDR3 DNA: TGTGCCAGCAGCCTAGACAACGGGGACACTGAAGCTTTCTTT
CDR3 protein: CASSLDNGDTEAFF

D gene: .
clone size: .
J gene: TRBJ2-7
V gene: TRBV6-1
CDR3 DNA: TGTGCCAGCAGAAGGACTACAGGGGAGCTCGGTTACGAGCAGTACTTC
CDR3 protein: CASRRTTGELGYEQYF

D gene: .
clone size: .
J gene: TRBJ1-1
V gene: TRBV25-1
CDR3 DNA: TGTGCCAGCTCACAGGACCTACCGAAGGGGAACACTGAAGCTTTCTTT
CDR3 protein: CASSQDLPKGNTEAFF

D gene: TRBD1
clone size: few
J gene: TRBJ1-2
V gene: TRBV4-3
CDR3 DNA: TGCGCCAGCAGCCAAGAGGGTGGGACAGCCAGCGGCTACACCTTC
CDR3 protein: CASSQEGGTASGYTF

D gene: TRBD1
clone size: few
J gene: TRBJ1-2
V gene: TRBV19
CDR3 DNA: TGTGCCAGTAGTCTAGGGGACAGGAGGAACTATGGCTACACCTTC
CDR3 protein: CASSLGDRRNYGYTF

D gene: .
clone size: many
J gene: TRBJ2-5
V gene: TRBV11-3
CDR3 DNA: TGTGCCAGCAGCTTTGGCAGGCTCCAAGAGACCCAGTACTTC
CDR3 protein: CASSFGRLQETQYF

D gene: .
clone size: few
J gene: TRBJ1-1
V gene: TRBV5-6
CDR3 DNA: TGTGCCAGCAGCCCAATTGGGGGGATTACGACTGAAGCTTTCTTT
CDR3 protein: CASSPIGGITTEAFF

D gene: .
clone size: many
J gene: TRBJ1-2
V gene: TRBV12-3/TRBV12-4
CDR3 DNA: TGTGCCAGCAGTTTAGTGTCTAATGGCTACACCTTC
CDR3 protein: CASSLVSNGYTF

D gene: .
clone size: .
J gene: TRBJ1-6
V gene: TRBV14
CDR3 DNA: TGTGCCAGCAGCCAAGGAGGTCGGTGGGGGCTCGGATCACCCCTCCACTTT
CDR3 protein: CASSQGGRWGLGSPLHF

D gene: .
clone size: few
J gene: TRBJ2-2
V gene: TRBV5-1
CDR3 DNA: TGCGCCAGCAGCTTGGGCCCGGGACGGACGAACACCGGGGAGCTGTTTTTT
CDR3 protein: CASSLGPGRTNTGELFF

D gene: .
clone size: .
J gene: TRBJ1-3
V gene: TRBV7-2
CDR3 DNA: TGTGCCAGCACTGGGGACACCACTGGAAACACCATATATTTT
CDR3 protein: CASTGDTTGNTIYF

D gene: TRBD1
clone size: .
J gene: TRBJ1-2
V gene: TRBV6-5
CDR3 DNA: TGTGCCAGCAGTTCGCCCACAGGGGAAAGAAGCTACACCTTC
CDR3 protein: CASSSPTGERSYTF

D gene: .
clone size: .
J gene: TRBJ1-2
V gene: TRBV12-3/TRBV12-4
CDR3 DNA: TGTGCCAGCAGTGACAAGTTCTATGACTACACCTTC
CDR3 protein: CASSDKFYDYTF

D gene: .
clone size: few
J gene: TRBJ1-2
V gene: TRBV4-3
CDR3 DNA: TGCGCCAGCAGCCAAGAGTCGGAGCTCTATGGCTACACCTTC
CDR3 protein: CASSQESELYGYTF

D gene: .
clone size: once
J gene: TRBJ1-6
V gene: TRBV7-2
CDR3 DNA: TGTGCCAGCGGGTGGGCGTCCTATAATTCACCCCTCCACTTT
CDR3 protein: CASGWASYNSPLHF

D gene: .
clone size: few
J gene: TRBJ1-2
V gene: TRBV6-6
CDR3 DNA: TGTGCCAGCAGTCAAACCCGGGAGGATGGCTACACCTTC
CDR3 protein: CASSQTREDGYTF

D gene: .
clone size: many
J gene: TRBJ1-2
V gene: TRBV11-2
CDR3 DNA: TGTGCCAGCAGCGCCGGGACACCGAACTATGGCTACACCTTC
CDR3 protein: CASSAGTPNYGYTF

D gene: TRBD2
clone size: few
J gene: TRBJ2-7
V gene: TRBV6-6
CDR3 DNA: TGTGCCAGCAGTTCGTCTTCTAGCGGGTTCTACGAGCAGTACTTC
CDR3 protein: CASSSSSSGFYEQYF

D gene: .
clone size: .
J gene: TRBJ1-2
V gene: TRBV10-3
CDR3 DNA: TGTGCCATCAGTGAGTCGATGAAGGACTATGGCTACACCTTC
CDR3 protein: CAISESMKDYGYTF

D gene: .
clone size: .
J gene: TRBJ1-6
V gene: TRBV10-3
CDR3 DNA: TGCGCCGTCAGTGCTGACTATAATTCACCCCTCCACTTT
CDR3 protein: CAVSADYNSPLHF